This T cell receptor (beta chain) was sequenced during a study of Tregs in tolerant kidney transplant recipients. In the study overall: Recipient cells were told from donor cells by antibody staining.

Sequenced by immunoSEQ multiplex PCR; TCRdb stores in-frame clones only, minus some. The profile shows 15,000 to 20,000 clones, about three fifths of them singletons. Regarding this clone: The antigen remains undetermined.

What was sequenced was Tregs from blood cultured with allogeneic cells. The clonotype originates from a human donor in good health.

CDR3 residues: CASSPQGRNTGELFF. As DNA, the CDR3 is TGTGCCAGCAGCCCGCAGGGGAGGAACACCGGGGAGCTGTTTTTT. V gene TRBV7-2 combines with J gene TRBJ2-2, with D perhaps matching TRBD1 (6 bases). Germline V lookup: CDR1 SGHTA, CDR2 FQGNSA. V gave up 5 bases and J gave up 1 base, with 11 bases separating them. The CDR3 consists of 15 residues.